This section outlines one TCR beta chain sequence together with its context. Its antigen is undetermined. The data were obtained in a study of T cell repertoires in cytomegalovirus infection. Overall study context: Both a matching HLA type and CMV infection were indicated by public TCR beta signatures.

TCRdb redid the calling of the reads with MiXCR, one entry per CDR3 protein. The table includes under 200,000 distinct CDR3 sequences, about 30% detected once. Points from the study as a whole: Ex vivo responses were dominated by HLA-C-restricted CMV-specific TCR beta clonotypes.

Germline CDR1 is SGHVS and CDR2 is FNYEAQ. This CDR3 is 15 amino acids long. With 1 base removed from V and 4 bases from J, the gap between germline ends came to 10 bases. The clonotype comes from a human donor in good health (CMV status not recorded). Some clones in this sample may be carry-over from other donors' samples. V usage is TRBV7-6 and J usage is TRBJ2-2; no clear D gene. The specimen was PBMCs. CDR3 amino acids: CASSLGQIFTGELFF. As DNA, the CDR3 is TGTGCCAGCAGCTTAGGTCAGATTTTCACCGGGGAGCTGTTTTTT.